Below are 7 T cell receptor beta chains sequenced from a single sample in a study of blood T cell repertoires in COVID-19 (dated by TCRdb to 2020 to 2021). Preparation of the library involved the immunoSEQ multiplex PCR assay. The table was pulled from immuneACCESS by TCRdb, which kept in-frame rearrangements only. Such tables lose some clones; where checked, under half of the loss comes from unresolved V genes, and the rest has no known cause. Recorded for this sample are tens of thousands of clones; 80% to 85% of them occurred a single time. Together, the top ten hold about 20% of the sample. What was sequenced was peripheral blood. These receptors originate from a man aged 30 to 39 with COVID-19, enrolled during active disease.

The chain carries TRBV7-8 and TRBJ1-4, with D maybe TRBD1 (6 bases). CDR1 is SGHVS and CDR2 is FQNEAQ in the germline V gene. This CDR3 has 14 amino acids. Trimming removed 5 bases at V and 8 bases at J, with 15 bases between. This CDR3 is CASSATGPVEKLFF. The CDR3 DNA sequence: TGTGCCAGCAGCGCGACAGGTCCGGTCGAAAAACTGTTTTTT.

This clone was counted between two and nine times. This chain uses TRBV11-2 with TRBJ2-3; tentatively, D is TRBD1 (5 bases). The CDR3 consists of 16 residues. The V and J ends lost 3 bases and 2 bases respectively, with 15 bases between them. CDR1 and CDR2 from the germline V gene are SGHAT and FQNNGV. The CDR3 coding sequence is TGTGCCAGCAGCTTGCGGTATGGGGCGGACACAGATACGCAGTATTTT. It codes for CASSLRYGADTDTQYF.

The chain employs TRBV19 and TRBJ2-3; 12 bases map to TRBD1. Looked up from germline, CDR1 is LNHDA and CDR2 is SQIVND (reference sequence). The CDR3 is made up of 17 amino acids. The trim removed 5 bases at V and 6 bases at J, leaving 12 bases unmatched. CDR3 sequence (DNA): TGTGCCAGTAGTCCTCGACCGGGACAGGGGGCGTGGGATACGCAGTATTTT. Encoded protein: CASSPRPGQGAWDTQYF.

The chain is built from TRBV12-3 or TRBV12-4 and TRBJ2-7, with a tentative D call TRBD2 (6 bases). There are 13 residues in the CDR3. V was cut by 6 bases and J by 3 bases, with 12 bases left in between. CDR3 sequence: CASSTGTFYEQYF. CDR3 sequence (DNA): TGTGCCAGCAGCACCGGGACTTTCTACGAGCAGTACTTC.

J is TRBJ2-6 and V is TRBV6-5, with D possibly being TRBD1 (5 bases). Germline V gives CDR1 MNHEY, CDR2 SVGAGI. The V end lost 2 bases, the J end lost 4 bases, and 9 bases lay between the germline ends. There are 15 residues in the CDR3. Here the CDR3 reads CASSYGAAGANVLTF. The CDR3 nucleotides read TGTGCCAGCAGTTACGGGGCAGCGGGGGCCAACGTCCTGACTTTC.

The rearrangement joins TRBV6-6 to TRBJ2-5; a weak D match, TRBD1 (6 bases). The CDR3 spans 16 residues. Trimming cost V 2 bases and J 0 bases, with 13 bases left between them. CDR1 is MNHNY and CDR2 is SVGAGI in the germline V gene (reference sequence). The chain's CDR3 is CASSYGPKGDQETQYF. CDR3 sequence (DNA): TGTGCCAGCAGTTACGGCCCTAAGGGGGACCAAGAGACCCAGTACTTC.

The chain recombines TRBV5-5 with TRBJ2-6, with 7 bases fitting TRBD2. CDR1 is SGHKS, CDR2 YYEKEE, per germline (reference sequence). The length of the CDR3 is 17 residues. Trimming at V came to 4 bases and at J to 1 base, leaving 8 bases not matched to a gene. CDR3 bases: TGTGCCAGCAGCCCCCCATTGGGAGGGTCTGGGGCCAACGTCCTGACTTTC. Residues: CASSPPLGGSGANVLTF.